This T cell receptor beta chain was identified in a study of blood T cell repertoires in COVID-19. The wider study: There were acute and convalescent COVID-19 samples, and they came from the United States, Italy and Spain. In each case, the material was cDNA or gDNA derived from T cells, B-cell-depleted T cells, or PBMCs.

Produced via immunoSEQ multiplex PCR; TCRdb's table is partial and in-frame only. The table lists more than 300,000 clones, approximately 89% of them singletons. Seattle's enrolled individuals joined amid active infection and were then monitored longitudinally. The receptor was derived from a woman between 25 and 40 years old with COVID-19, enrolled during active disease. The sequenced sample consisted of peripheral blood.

In DNA form, the CDR3 reads TGTGCCAGCAGTCTGGGAGTTAACTATGGCTACACCTTC. Its protein product is CASSLGVNYGYTF. The gene calls are TRBV6-5 and TRBJ1-2, with D uncertain. CDR1 and CDR2 (germline): MNHEY, SVGAGI. Trimming shortened V by 5 bases and J by 1 base, and 8 bases separated the two germline ends. The CDR3 extends over 13 amino acids.